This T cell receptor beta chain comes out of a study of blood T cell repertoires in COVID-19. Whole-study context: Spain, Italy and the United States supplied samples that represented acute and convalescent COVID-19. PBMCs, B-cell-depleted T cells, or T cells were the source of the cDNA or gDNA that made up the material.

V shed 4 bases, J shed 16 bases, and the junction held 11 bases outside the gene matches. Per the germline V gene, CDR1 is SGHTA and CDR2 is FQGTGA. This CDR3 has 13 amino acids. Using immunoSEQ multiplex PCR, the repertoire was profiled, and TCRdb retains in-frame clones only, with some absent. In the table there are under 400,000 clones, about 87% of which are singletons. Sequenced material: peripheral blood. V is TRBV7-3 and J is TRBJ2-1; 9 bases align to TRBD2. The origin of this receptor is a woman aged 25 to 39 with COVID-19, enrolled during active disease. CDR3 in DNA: TGTGCCAGCAGCTCACAAGCCGGGACTAGCATTTTCTTC. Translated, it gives CASSSQAGTSIFF.